Included here is one T cell receptor beta chain sequence, with context. Its antigen is currently not known. Base qualities are missing; no much larger clone stands one base away. This record comes from a study of blood T cell repertoires in COVID-19 (dated by TCRdb to 2020 to 2022). Some background on the complete study: The collaborator samples originated in the United States, Italy and Spain and spanned the acute and convalescent phases of COVID-19. The material from the prospective study consisted of cDNA or gDNA derived from T cells, B-cell-depleted T cells, or PBMCs. The dataset comprised deeply sampled blood TCRbeta repertoires from subjects exposed to, actively infected with, or recovered from COVID-19. The repertoires were released in a freely available public database meant as a resource for research on the immune response to SARS-CoV-2. The samples were drawn from two sources: the first 160 participants of the ongoing ImmuneRACE study, and 1,000 to 1,500 subjects contributed by 6 global collaborators. A de-identified subject ID, COVID-19 status, age in years and sex were almost always included in the sample metadata. HLA class I and class II types, where available, came from metadata supplied by the sample provider rather than from assay-based typing.

The immunoSEQ Assay, a bias-controlled multiplex PCR, was used to amplify TCRbeta CDR3 regions from genomic DNA. In the source study's methods: The number of nucleated cells in each sample was estimated from the amplification of reference gene primers within the assay. To quantify the absolute abundance of each unique TCRbeta CDR3 rearrangement, sequence reads were collapsed and filtered. For each sample, productive Simpson clonality was calculated by taking the square root of Simpson's diversity index across productive rearrangements. Drawn from immuneACCESS, this table holds only the in-frame rearrangements with V and J called that TCRdb kept. Clones are partly lost; checked studies trace under half to an unresolved V gene and leave the rest unexplained. That table is the source of V, J and clone size, and D and trimming were worked out from the DNA. The sample table records more than 110,000 clones; about 75% of these occur just once. Roughly 2.9% of the sample lies in the top ten.

Results and caveats for the whole study, not just this receptor: How much clinical and demographic metadata was included differed by source and by participant, and the metadata was provided uncurated.

V lost 1 base and J lost 0 bases, and the count of bases not matched to a germline gene is 5. The CDR3 runs 16 amino acids, cysteine and phenylalanine included. The DNA shown is the 48-base CDR3, in frame from base 1. CDR1 and CDR2 are drawn from the germline V gene (reference sequence): PRHDT, FYEKMQ. Enrolling through a virtual design, the prospective study's participants ranged in age from roughly 18 to 90 years and lived across some 22 United States geographic areas. Cohort assignment in the prospective study relied on participant-reported clinical history from a screening survey and a study questionnaire. For ImmuneRACE Cohort 3, a participant was defined as recovered based on two consecutive negative NP/OP PCR tests, clearance by a healthcare professional, or resolution of symptoms. Mobile phlebotomists in the prospective study collected whole blood, serum and a nasopharyngeal or oropharyngeal swab from every participant. Participants in the prospective study had the option to provide additional blood draws and questionnaires over a roughly 2-month period. Prospective study blood samples were shipped either frozen or at room temperature before DNA extraction.

This TCR derives from a woman aged 50 to 65 who had recovered from COVID-19. The sequencing sample was made of PBMCs or T cells enriched from blood (not recorded which). The chain couples TRBV13 to TRBJ2-7; 8 middle bases align to TRBD1. The encoded CDR3 is CASSLAAGGLSYEQYF. The sequenced DNA is TGTGCCAGCAGCTTAGCAGCAGGGGGCCTCTCCTACGAGCAGTACTTC.